One sample yielded the 8 T cell receptor beta chains listed below, sequenced in a study of vaccination effects on CD4 cells after COVID-19 (dated by TCRdb to between 2021 and 2024). Their antigens remain unidentified. After about 10 days of culture, CD4+ T cells were isolated with the EasySep CD4+ T cell isolation kit. Libraries were prepared through the immunoSEQ multiplex PCR assay. Not all clones reach the TCRdb copy of this immuneACCESS table, which keeps in-frame sequences only. Checked studies attribute under half of the gap to unresolved V genes and leave the rest unexplained. The sample data list 30,000 or so clones, and about 62% of these were observed just once. Almost 10% of the sample rests with the top ten. The input for sequencing was CD4+ T cells from PBMCs cultured without peptide, taken before COVID-19 vaccination. Every receptor here comes from a human donor who received a COVID-19 vaccine.

The chain links TRBV12-2 to TRBJ2-4; TRBD2 is the table's D call and was not checked against the DNA. TRBV12-2 constitutes a pseudogene. The CDR3 is 22 amino acids. CDR3 DNA sequence: TGTGCAAGTCGCCCAGGTCTTGCGGCTAGCGGGGGGGCTGGAATGGGCAAAAACATTCAGTACTTC. It specifies CASRPGLAASGGAGMGKNIQYF.

This clone has just a few counts. The V gene is TRBV7-2, the J gene TRBJ1-2, with D possibly being TRBD1 (5 bases). The CDR3 totals 13 residues. V lost 8 bases and J lost 0, with 10 bases in between. Germline V gene sequence: CDR1 SGHTA, CDR2 FQGNSA. The CDR3 region has the DNA TGTGCCAGCTCCAGGGCCCCTAACTATGGCTACACCTTC. Protein: CASSRAPNYGYTF.

The chain combines TRBV7-9 with TRBJ1-5; TRBD1 aligns across 9 bases. The V segment lost 5 bases and the J segment 1 base; nucleotides outside the gene matches: 12. The length of the CDR3 is 18 residues. Germline CDR1 SEHNR, CDR2 FQNEAQ (reference sequence). The CDR3 DNA sequence: TGTGCCAGCAGCCGCGGACAGGGGTTTATGGGGAGCAATCAGCCCCAGCATTTT. Amino acids: CASSRGQGFMGSNQPQHF.

The genes are TRBV7-8 and TRBJ2-4; D tentatively fits TRBD1 or TRBD2 (5 bases each). V was trimmed by 2 bases and J by 8 bases, leaving 19 bases between them. The CDR3 is 16 residues long. The germline V gene has CDR1 SGHVS and CDR2 FQNEAQ. The chain's CDR3 is CASSLTFVRGRDIQYF. The CDR3, as DNA: TGTGCCAGCAGCTTAACATTTGTGAGGGGACGGGACATTCAGTACTTC.

This clone was observed once. The chain uses TRBV12-3 or TRBV12-4 and TRBJ1-2, with 10 bases lining up with TRBD1. V was clipped by 6 bases and J by 7 bases; unmatched bases: 5. This CDR3 is 13 amino acids long. CDR3 protein: CASRWTGGCGYTF. CDR3 nucleotide sequence: TGTGCCAGCAGATGGACAGGGGGTTGTGGCTACACCTTC.

The chain employs TRBV11-2 and TRBJ2-5; 7 bases line up with TRBD2. CDR3 length equals 15 residues. The V gene's germline CDR1 is SGHAT and CDR2 FQNNGV. V was clipped by 1 base and J by 3 bases; unmatched bases: 5. The CDR3: CASSLGAGREETQYF. As DNA, the CDR3 is TGTGCCAGCAGCTTAGGAGCGGGGCGAGAAGAGACCCAGTACTTC.

The chain combines TRBV5-1 with TRBJ2-1, with TRBD2 identical over 13 bases. In germline, CDR1 is SGHRS, CDR2 YFSETQ. The CDR3 spans 17 residues. Germline trimming cut 4 bases from V and 5 bases from J; bases unmatched to any gene: 9. The CDR3, as DNA: TGCGCCAGCAGCCCACACTTCGGGACTAGCGGGAACAATGAGCAGTTCTTC. The encoded protein is CASSPHFGTSGNNEQFF.

This clone appeared a few times. This chain uses TRBV4-1 with TRBJ1-5; D not certain. The length of the CDR3 is 14 residues. V lost 0 bases, J lost 4 bases, and 7 bases lay in between. The germline gives CDR1 MGHRA, CDR2 YSYEKL. CDR3 DNA sequence: TGCGCCAGCAGCCAAGAATCGGCGAATCAGCCCCAGCATTTT. Its protein product is CASSQESANQPQHF.